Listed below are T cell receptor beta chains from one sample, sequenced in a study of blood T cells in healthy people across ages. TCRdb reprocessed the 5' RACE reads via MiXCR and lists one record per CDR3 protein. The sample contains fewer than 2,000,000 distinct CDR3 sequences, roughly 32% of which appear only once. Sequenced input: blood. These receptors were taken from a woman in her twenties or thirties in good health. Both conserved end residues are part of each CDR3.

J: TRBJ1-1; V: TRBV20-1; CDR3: CSALPGEIVTEAFF
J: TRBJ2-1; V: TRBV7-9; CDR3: CASSLPTVGAEWGNEQFF
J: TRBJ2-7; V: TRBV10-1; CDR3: CAKGKLLYFTKQYF
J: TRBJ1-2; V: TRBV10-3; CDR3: CAISLMGTYGYTF
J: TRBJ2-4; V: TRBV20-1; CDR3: CSARDQSSRRGGIQYF
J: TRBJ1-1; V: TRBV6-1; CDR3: CASRDTGVTEAFF
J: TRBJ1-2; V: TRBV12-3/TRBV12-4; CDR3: CASSLRNGGYTF
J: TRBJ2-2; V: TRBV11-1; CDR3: CASSPLATLSRAGELFF
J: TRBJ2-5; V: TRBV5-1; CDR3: CASSLAALAGSRGETQYF
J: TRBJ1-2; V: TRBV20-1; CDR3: CSARWGTNYGYTF
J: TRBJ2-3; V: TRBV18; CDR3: CTSSASGGITDTQYF
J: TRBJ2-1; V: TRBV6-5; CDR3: CASGYSAGSYNEQFF
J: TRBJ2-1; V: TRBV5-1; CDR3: CASSFISRGNDEQFF
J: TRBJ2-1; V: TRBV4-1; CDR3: CASSQPGRGANERFF
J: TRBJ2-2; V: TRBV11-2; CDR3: CASSLIDSDSELFF
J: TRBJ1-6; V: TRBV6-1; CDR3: CASSPGTGQSSPLHF
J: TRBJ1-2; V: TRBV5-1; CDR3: CASRPALGRGGYTF
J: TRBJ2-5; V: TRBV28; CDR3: CASSWRGRIETQYF
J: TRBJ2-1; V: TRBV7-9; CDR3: CASSLDVSAGGNYNEQFF
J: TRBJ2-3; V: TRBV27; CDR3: CASRLTTSGRVPGTDTQYF
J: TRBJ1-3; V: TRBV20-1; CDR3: CSASSDRPSGNTIYF
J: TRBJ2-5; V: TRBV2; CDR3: CASSVWETQYF